A single T cell receptor beta chain is shown here with its context. This record belongs to a study of blood T cell repertoires in COVID-19. About the study: The origin of the acute and convalescent COVID-19 samples was the United States, Italy and Spain. From T cells, B-cell-depleted T cells, or PBMCs came the material, which was cDNA or gDNA.

V was cut by 2 bases and J by 2 bases, with 5 bases left in between. Germline V gene sequence: CDR1 SGDLS, CDR2 YYNGEE. CDR3 length: 14 residues. Profiling relied on immunoSEQ multiplex PCR, and the TCRdb table lists in-frame clones only, not all of them. The data contain 470,000 or so clones, approximately 85% of them seen just once; the ten biggest clones take up approximately 3.4%. This clonotype was sampled from a human donor in a cohort sampled during active COVID-19. The sample comprised peripheral blood. The chain recombines TRBV9 with TRBJ2-6; D is ambiguous. CDR3 residues: CASSVTAGANVLTF. The CDR3 DNA sequence: TGTGCCAGCAGCGTTACTGCTGGGGCCAACGTCCTGACTTTC.